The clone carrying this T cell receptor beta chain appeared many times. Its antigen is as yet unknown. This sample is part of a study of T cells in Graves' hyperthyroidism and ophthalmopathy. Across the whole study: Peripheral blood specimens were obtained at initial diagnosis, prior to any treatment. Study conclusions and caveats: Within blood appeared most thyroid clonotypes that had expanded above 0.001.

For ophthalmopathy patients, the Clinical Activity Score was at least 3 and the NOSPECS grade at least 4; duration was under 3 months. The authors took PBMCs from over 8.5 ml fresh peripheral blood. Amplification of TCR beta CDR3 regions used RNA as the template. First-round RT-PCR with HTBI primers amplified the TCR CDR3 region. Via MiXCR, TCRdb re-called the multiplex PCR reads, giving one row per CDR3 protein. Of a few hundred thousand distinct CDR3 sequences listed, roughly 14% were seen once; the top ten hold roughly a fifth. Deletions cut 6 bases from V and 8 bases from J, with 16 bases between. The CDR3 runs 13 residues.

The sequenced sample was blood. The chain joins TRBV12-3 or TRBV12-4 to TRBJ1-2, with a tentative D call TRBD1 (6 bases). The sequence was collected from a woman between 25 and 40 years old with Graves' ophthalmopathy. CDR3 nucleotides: TGTGCCAGCAGCCAGCTAAGGACAGTCGGCTACACCTTC. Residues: CASSQLRTVGYTF.